This T cell receptor (beta chain) was observed in a study of T cells after yellow fever vaccination (dated 2019 in TCRdb). About the study as a whole: The SMART-Seq v4 Ultra Low Input RNA kit was used to prepare libraries from fractions with low cell numbers. Bulk TCR alpha and beta repertoires were sequenced longitudinally to track T-cell clones before and after primary and booster YFV17D yellow fever vaccination. Blood was collected at multiple timepoints before and after primary and secondary immunization, and bulk PBMC replicates and cell subsets were isolated. Two healthy male donors made up the cohort, one aged 18 to 29 years and the other aged 30 to 40 years.

The treatment or condition label, read with the paper, signifies: live attenuated yellow fever vaccine strain. Two biological replicates of bulk PBMCs were collected at each blood-draw timepoint. A standard Ficoll-Paque protocol was used to isolate PBMCs from peripheral blood. RNA was extracted with TriZol from bulk PBMCs, CD4 and CD8 fractions, and dextramer-positive and dextramer-negative fractions. Study-wide findings and limitations: Because the study included only a couple of donors, the extent to which the findings can be generalized is limited. Most clones expanded after primary vaccination were re-detected after the booster (almost 98% of CD4 and 88% of CD8), suggesting broad memory maintenance. A small share of clonotypes occurred in both CD4 and CD8 compartments, likely arising from convergent recombination. Compared with the primary T-cell response, the secondary T-cell response was weaker but faster, peaking on day 5 rather than day 15. Computational filtering was required because FACS-sorted repertoires could contain abundant contaminating clonotypes from the bulk population.

A distance of 13 bases separates the germline ends of V and J, which lose 5 bases and 8 bases respectively. CDR1 and CDR2 (DFQATT, SNEGSKA) derive from the germline V gene (reference sequence). The CDR3 holds 13 amino acids from the cysteine to the phenylalanine. Only the CDR3 part of the read is kept: 39 bases, read in frame from the first base. Concerning this clonotype itself: Which antigen it targets is not known. No clone much larger than this one lies a single base away; base qualities are absent.

TCR cDNA was synthesized by 5'RACE template switching, which introduced a universal primer site and unique molecular identifiers. Priming for cDNA synthesis came from both the TCR alpha and TCR beta constant segments. Two PCR steps were used to amplify libraries, with sample barcodes and sequencing adapters being added in the second step. Sequencing of the libraries was done on either Illumina HiSeq 2500 (2x100 bp) or NovaSeq (2x150 bp). On the study's bioinformatics: Reads were demultiplexed and collapsed into UMI consensus sequences with MIGEC, and V(D)J alignment was performed with MiXCR. Clonotypes responding to the vaccine were identified with edgeR on replicate PBMC samples, with the criteria of FDR below 0.01 and a log2 fold change above 5 up to day 15. Each bulk clonotype received a CD4 or CD8 identity based on whether the sequenced CD4 or CD8 repertoire contained that clonotype at higher abundance. TCRdb reran the public reads through fastp at Q25 and MiXCR, keeping productive beta chains. Rows are combined by CDR3 protein, so each entry shows the most common genes and DNA. Clone size and V and J calls follow TCRdb, not the original study. The sample table lists about 370,000 distinct CDR3 sequences, 11% of them with a count of one. Clones ranked in the top ten supply 18% of the sample.

The sequence was obtained from a young man who received the YFV17D yellow fever vaccine. Sequenced material: PBMCs, taken on the day of the first yellow fever vaccination. The chain is assembled from TRBV20-1 and TRBJ1-6; the D gene is not confidently resolved. The encoded CDR3 is CSAHGNGDSPLHF. The DNA is as follows: TGCAGTGCTCACGGTAATGGGGATTCACCCCTCCACTTT.